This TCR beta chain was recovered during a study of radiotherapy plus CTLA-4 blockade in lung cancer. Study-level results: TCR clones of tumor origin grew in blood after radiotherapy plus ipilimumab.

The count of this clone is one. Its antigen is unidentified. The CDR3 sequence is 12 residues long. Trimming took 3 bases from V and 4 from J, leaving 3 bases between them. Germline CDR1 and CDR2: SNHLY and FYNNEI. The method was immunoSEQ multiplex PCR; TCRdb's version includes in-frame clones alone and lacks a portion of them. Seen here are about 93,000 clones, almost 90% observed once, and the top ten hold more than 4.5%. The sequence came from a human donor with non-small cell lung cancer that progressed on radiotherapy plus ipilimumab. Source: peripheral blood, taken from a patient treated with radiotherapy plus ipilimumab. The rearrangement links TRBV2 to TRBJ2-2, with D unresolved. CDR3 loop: CASSDLTGELFF. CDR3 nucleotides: TGTGCCAGCAGTGATCTCACCGGGGAGCTGTTTTTT.